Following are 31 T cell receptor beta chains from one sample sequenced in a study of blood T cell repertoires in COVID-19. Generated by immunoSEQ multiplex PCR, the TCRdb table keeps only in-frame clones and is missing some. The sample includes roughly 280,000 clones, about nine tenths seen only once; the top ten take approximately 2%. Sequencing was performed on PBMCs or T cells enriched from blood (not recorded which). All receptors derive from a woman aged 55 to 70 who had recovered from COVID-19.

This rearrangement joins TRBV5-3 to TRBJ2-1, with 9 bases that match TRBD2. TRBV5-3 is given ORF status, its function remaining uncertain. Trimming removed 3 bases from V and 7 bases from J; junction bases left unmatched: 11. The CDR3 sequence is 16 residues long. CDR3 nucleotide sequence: TGTGCCAGAAGCTGGCCCGGCGGGAGGGTCCGAAATGAGCAGTTCTTC. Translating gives CARSWPGGRVRNEQFF.

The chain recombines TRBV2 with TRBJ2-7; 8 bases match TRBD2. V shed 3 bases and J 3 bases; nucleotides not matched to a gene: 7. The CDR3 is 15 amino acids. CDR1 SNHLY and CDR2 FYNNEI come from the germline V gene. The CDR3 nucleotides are TGTGCCAGCAGTGAGTCGGGGGGGAGCTACTACGAGCAGTACTTC. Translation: CASSESGGSYYEQYF.

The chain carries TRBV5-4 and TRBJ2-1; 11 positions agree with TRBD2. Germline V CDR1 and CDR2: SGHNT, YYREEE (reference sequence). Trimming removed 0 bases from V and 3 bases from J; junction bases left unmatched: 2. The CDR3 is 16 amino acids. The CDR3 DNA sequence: TGTGCCAGCAGCTTGGGAGGGACTAGCGGCTACAATGAGCAGTTCTTC. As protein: CASSLGGTSGYNEQFF.

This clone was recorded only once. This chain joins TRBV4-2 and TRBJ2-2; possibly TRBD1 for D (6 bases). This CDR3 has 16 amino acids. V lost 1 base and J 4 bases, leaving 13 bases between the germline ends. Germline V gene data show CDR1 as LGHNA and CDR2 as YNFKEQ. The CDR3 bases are TGTGCCAGCAGCCAAGCTACACAGGGAATCACCGGGGAGCTGTTTTTT. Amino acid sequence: CASSQATQGITGELFF.

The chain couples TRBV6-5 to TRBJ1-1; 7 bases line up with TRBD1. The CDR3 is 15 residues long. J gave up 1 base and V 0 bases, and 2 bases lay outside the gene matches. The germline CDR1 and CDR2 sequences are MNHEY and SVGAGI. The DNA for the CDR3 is TGTGCCAGCAGTTACTCTAGGACAGGGAACACTGAAGCTTTCTTT. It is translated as CASSYSRTGNTEAFF.

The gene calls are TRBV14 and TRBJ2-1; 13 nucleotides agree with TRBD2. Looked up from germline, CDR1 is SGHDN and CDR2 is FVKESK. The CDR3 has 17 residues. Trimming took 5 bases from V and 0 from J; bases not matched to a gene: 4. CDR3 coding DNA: TGTGCCAGCAGCTCACTAGCGGGAGGGCCCTCCTACAATGAGCAGTTCTTC. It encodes CASSSLAGGPSYNEQFF.

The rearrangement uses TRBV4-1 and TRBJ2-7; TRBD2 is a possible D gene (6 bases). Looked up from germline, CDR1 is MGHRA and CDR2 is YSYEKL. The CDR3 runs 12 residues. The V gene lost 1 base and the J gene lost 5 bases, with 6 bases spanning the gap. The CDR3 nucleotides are TGCGCCAGCAGCCAAGGGGGGGACGAGCAGTACTTC. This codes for CASSQGGDEQYF.

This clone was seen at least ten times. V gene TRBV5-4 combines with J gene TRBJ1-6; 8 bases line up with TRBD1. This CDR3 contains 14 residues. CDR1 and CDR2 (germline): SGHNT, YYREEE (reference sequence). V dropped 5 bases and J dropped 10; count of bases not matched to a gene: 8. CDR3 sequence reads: CASRRQGARSPLHF. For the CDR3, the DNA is TGTGCCAGCAGGCGTCAGGGGGCGCGGTCACCCCTCCACTTT.

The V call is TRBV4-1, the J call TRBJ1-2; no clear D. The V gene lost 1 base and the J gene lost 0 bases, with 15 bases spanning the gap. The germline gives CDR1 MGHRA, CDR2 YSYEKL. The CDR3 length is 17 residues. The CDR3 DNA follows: TGCGCCAGCAGCCAAGGATTAGTGTTCCGTGCTAACTATGGCTACACCTTC. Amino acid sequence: CASSQGLVFRANYGYTF.

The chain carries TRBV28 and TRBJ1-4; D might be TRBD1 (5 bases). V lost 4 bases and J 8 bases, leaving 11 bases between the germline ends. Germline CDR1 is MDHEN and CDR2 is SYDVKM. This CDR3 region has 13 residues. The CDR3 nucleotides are TGTGCCAGCAGTTCTTTCGGGGGAGAAAAACTGTTTTTT. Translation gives CASSSFGGEKLFF.

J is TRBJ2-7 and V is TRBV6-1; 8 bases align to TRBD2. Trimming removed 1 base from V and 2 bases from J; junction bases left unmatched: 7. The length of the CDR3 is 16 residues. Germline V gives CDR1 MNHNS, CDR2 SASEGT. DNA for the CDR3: TGTGCCAGCAGTGAAGTGGCTGGCGGGGGGCCCTACGAGCAGTACTTC. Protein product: CASSEVAGGGPYEQYF.

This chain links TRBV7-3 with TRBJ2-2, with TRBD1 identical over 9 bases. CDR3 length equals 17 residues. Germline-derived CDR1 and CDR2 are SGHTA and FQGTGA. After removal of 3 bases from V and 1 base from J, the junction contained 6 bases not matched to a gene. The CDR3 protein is CASSLGPGQGNTGELFF. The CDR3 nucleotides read TGTGCCAGCAGCTTGGGACCGGGACAGGGGAACACCGGGGAGCTGTTTTTT.

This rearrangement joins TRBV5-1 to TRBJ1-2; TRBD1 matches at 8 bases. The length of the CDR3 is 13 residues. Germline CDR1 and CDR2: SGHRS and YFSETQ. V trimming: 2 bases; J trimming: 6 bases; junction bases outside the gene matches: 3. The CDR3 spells CASSFDRGNGYTF. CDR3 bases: TGCGCCAGCAGCTTTGACAGGGGAAATGGCTACACCTTC.

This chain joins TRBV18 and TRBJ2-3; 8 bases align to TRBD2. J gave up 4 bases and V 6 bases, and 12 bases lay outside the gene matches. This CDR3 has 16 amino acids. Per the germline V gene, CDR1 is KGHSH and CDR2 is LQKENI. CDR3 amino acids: CASSWAGGPPSDTQYF. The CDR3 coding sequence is TGTGCCAGCTCTTGGGCGGGGGGCCCTCCGTCAGATACGCAGTATTTT.

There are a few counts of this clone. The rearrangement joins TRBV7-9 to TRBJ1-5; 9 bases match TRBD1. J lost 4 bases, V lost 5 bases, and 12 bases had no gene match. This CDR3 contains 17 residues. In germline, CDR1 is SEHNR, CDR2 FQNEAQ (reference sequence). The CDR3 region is CASSPGQGLIGNQPQHF. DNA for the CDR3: TGTGCCAGCAGCCCGGGACAGGGCTTAATTGGGAATCAGCCCCAGCATTTT. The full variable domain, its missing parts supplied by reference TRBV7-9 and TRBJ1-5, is DTGVSQNPRHKITKRGQNVTFRCDPISEHNRLYWYRQTLGQGPEFLTYFQNEAQLEKSRLLSDRFSAERPKGSFSTLEIQRTEQGDSAMYLCASSPGQGLIGNQPQHFGDGTRLSIL.

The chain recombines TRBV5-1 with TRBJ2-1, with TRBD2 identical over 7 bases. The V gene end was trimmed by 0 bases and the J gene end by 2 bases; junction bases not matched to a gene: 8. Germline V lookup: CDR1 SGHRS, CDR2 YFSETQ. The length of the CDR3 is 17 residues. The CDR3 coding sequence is TGCGCCAGCAGCTTGGAGCCACTAGCGTTTGCCTACAATGAGCAGTTCTTC. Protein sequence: CASSLEPLAFAYNEQFF.

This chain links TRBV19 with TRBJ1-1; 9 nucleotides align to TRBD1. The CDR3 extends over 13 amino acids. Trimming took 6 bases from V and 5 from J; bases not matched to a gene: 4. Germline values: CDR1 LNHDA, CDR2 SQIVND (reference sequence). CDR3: CASSRDRETEAFF. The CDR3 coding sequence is TGTGCCAGTAGCAGGGACAGGGAGACTGAAGCTTTCTTT.

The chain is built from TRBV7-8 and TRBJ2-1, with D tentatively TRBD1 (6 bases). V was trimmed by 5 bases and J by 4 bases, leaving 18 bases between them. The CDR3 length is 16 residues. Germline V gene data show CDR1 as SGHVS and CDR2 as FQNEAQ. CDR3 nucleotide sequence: TGTGCCAGCAGCGGGTGGACGGACAGCAGATACAATGAGCAGTTCTTC. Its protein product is CASSGWTDSRYNEQFF.

The CDR3 sequence: CASSGLRASGGLDTQYF. CDR3 coding DNA: TGTGCCAGCAGTGGACTCCGGGCTAGCGGGGGACTGGATACGCAGTATTTT. The chain employs TRBV6-1 and TRBJ2-3; 10 positions agree with TRBD2. The CDR3 length is 17 residues. The germline CDR1 and CDR2 sequences are MNHNS and SASEGT. V was clipped by 4 bases and J by 6 bases; unmatched bases: 13.

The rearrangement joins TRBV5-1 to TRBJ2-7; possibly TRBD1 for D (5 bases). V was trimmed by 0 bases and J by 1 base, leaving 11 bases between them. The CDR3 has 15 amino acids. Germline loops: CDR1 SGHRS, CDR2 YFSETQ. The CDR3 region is CASSLEAGPSYEQYF. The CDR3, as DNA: TGCGCCAGCAGCTTGGAGGCAGGGCCATCCTACGAGCAGTACTTC.

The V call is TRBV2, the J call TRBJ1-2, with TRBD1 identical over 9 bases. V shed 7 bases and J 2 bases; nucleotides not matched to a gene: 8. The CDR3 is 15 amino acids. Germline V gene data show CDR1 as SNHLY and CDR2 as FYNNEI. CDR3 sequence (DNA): TGTGCCAGCACCGGTACAGGGGGCCCAAACTATGGCTACACCTTC. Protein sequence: CASTGTGGPNYGYTF.

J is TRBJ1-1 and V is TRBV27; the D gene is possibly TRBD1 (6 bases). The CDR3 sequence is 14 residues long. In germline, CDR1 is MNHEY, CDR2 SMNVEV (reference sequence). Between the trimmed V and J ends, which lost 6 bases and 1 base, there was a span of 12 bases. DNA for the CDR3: TGTGCCAGCAGGACCGACAGGCCGAACACTGAAGCTTTCTTT. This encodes CASRTDRPNTEAFF.

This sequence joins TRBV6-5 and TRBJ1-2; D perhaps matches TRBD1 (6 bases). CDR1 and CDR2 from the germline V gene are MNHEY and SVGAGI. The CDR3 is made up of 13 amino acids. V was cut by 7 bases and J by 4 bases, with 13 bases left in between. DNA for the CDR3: TGTGCCAGCACCTCAGGGGAGGGCTATGGCTACACCTTC. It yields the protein CASTSGEGYGYTF.

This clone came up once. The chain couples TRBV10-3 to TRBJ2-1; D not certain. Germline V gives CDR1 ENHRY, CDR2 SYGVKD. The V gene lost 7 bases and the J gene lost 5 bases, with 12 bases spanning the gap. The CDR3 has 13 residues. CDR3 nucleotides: TGTGCCATCACCCAACTATTGAACAATGAGCAGTTCTTC. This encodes CAITQLLNNEQFF.

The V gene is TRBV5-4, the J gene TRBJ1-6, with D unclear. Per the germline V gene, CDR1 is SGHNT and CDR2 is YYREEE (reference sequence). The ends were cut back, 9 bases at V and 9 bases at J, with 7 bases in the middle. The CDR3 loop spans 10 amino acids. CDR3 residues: CAKLGSPLHF. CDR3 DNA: TGTGCCAAGCTCGGTTCACCCCTCCACTTT.

The CDR3 reads CASSLGTGVTEKLFF. DNA for the CDR3: TGTGCCAGCAGCTTAGGGACAGGGGTAACTGAAAAACTGTTTTTT. This chain uses TRBV7-9 with TRBJ1-4; 9 bases align to TRBD1. This CDR3 comprises 15 residues. Germline CDR1 SEHNR, CDR2 FQNEAQ (reference sequence). Trimming took 1 base from V and 7 from J; bases not matched to a gene: 4.

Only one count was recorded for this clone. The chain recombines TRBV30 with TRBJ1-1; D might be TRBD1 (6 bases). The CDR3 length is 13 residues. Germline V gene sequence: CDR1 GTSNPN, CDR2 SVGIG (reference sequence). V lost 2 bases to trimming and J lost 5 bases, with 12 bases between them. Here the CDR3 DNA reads TGTGCCTGGAGTAGGGGGAGTCAAACTGAAGCTTTCTTT. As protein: CAWSRGSQTEAFF.

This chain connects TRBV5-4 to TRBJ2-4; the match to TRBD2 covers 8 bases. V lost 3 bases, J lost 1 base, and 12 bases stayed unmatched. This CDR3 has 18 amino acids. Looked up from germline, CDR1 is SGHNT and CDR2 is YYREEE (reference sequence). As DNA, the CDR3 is TGTGCCAGCAGCTCGGGACTAGGGGGGGAGCGGGCCAAAAACATTCAGTACTTC. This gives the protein CASSSGLGGERAKNIQYF.

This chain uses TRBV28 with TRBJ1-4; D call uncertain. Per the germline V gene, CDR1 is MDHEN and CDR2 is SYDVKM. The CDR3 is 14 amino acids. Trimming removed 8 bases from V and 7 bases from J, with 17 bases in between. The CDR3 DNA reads TGTGCCAGCGGTGGTGCAGGCCGGTTTGAAAAACTGTTTTTT. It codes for CASGGAGRFEKLFF.

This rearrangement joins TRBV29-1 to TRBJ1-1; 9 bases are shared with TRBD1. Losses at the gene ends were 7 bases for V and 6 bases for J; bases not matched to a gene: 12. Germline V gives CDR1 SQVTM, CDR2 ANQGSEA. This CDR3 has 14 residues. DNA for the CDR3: TGCAGCGCCGGGACAGGGCATGGAAGGGCTGAAGCTTTCTTT. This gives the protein CSAGTGHGRAEAFF.

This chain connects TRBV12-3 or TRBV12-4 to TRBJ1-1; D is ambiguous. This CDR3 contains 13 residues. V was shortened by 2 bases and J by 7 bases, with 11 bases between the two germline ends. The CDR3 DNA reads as TGTGCCAGCAGTTTACCCCCAACTCTTGAAGCTTTCTTT. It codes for CASSLPPTLEAFF.